This entry concerns a single TCR beta chain. Its cognate antigen has yet to be identified. It has no much larger one-base neighbor in the sample; base qualities were not kept. The trim is 1 base for V and 3 bases for J, with a gap of 14 bases between the germline ends. CDR1 and CDR2 were assigned from the germline V gene as SGHTA and FQGNSA. Taken from cysteine to phenylalanine, the CDR3 has 16 residues. Here the CDR3 DNA is all that survives: 48 bases in frame from base 1. TCRdb records Illumina HiSeq 1500 as the sequencer. TCRdb itself trimmed the public reads at Q25 with fastp, ran MiXCR and retained productive beta chains. Records with the same CDR3 protein are collapsed into one entry carrying the most frequent genes and DNA. This sample holds roughly 720,000 distinct CDR3 sequences; approximately 34% were observed only once. The ten largest make up under 3% of the sample. This sample was taken from a study of T cell repertoires in cytomegalovirus infection (dated by TCRdb to about 2019). Regarding the complete study: Donor HLA type was relevant to the analysis, as public TCR beta signatures indicated carriage of CMV infection together with the matching HLA type.

The full study reports these points: In the ex vivo response, HLA-C-restricted CMV-specific TCR beta clonotypes were dominant, and in two of eight donors the single most frequent clonotype came from this HLA-C-restricted group. Cumulative frequency of public TCR beta family members discriminated carriers of CMV infection plus the relevant HLA type in this cohort and an independent 352-donor cohort.

The chain is assembled from TRBV7-2 and TRBJ2-3; a tentative D call is TRBD2 (5 bases match). The sequence derives from a human donor in good health (CMV status not recorded). Some clones in this sample may be carry-over from other donors' samples. Sequenced: PBMCs. In nucleotides, the sequence is TGTGCCAGCAGCTTAGGACGGCGGGTCACGACAGATACGCAGTATTTT. Its protein is CASSLGRRVTTDTQYF.